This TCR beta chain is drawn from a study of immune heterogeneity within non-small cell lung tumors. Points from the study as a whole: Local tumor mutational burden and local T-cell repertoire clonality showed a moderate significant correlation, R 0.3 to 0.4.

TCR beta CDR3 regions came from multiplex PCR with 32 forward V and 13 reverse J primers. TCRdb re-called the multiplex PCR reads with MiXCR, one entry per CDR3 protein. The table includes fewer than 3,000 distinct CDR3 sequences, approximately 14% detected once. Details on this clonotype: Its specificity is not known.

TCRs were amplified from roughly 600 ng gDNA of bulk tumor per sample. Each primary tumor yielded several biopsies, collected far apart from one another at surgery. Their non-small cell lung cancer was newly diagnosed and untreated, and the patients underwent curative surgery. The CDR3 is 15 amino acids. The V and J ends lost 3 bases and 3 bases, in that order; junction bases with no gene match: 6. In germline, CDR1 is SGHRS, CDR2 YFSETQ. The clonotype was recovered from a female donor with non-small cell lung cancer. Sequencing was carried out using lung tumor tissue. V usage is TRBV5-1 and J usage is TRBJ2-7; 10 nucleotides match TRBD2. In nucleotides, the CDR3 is TGCGCCAGCAGCTCTAGCGGGAGCGCCTACTACGAGCAGTACTTC. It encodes CASSSSGSAYYEQYF. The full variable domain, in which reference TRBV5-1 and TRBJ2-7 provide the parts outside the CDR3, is KAGVTQTPRYLIKTRGQQVTLSCSPISGHRSVSWYQQTPGQGLQFLFEYFSETQRNKGNFPGRFSGRQFSNSRSEMNVSTLELGDSALYLCASSSSGSAYYEQYFGPGTRLTVT.